The 31 T cell receptor beta chains below were found in one sample sequenced in a study of beta chain features in type 1 diabetes. Sequencing targeted expressed TCRB transcripts, as all isolated RNA had been reverse transcribed. Repertoires were generated with immunoSEQ multiplex PCR, while TCRdb's copy carries only in-frame clones and drops some. The table lists about 150,000 clones, under 13% of them singletons. What these receptors recognize is not known. Study-level points and caveats: TCRB CDR3s from Type 1 diabetes patients were moderately but significantly shorter in all four CD4+ subsets.

Sequences were obtained from central memory CD4+ T cells from blood. The receptors derive from a man aged 25-45 years with type 1 diabetes.

This clone was recorded at least ten times. This chain uses TRBV7-2 with TRBJ2-1; perhaps TRBD2 as D (6 bases). CDR1 is SGHTA and CDR2 is FQGNSA in the germline V gene. The CDR3 consists of 15 residues. The germline V and J ends were trimmed by 7 bases and 0 bases, with 13 bases remaining between them. CDR3 sequence reads: CASKIDGSSYNEQFF. CDR3 coding DNA: TGTGCCAGCAAGATCGACGGGAGCTCCTACAATGAGCAGTTCTTC.

This rearrangement joins TRBV5-1 to TRBJ1-2; D gene uncertain. Trimming stripped 5 bases from V and 2 bases from J, with 13 bases between. Germline assignment: CDR1 SGHRS and CDR2 YFSETQ. This CDR3 comprises 14 residues. CDR3 residues: CASRTAPGNYGYTF. The CDR3 DNA sequence: TGCGCCAGCAGAACCGCCCCGGGAAACTATGGCTACACCTTC.

In its sample, this clone was seen a few times. The rearrangement uses TRBV7-9 and TRBJ1-1; D is undetermined. The CDR3 is 12 residues long. In germline, CDR1 is SEHNR, CDR2 FQNEAQ (reference sequence). Trimming cost V 3 bases and J 4 bases, with 6 bases left between them. Written as DNA, the CDR3 is TGTGCCAGCAGCTTCGGTTTCACTGAAGCTTTCTTT. Translating it yields CASSFGFTEAFF.

The table lists this clone with a few counts. J is TRBJ1-2 and V is TRBV9; D is ambiguous. CDR3 size: 18 residues. Germline V CDR1 and CDR2: SGDLS, YYNGEE. Trimming removed 3 bases from V and 1 base from J, with 22 bases in between. CDR3 protein: CASSGSHSYRPDNYGYTF. CDR3 coding DNA: TGTGCCAGCAGCGGTTCTCACTCTTACAGACCCGATAACTATGGCTACACCTTC.

This clone was counted a few times. The chain joins TRBV28 to TRBJ1-2; maybe TRBD1 (5 bases). Germline CDR1 and CDR2: MDHEN and SYDVKM. The V end lost 6 bases, the J end lost 3 bases, and 14 bases lay between the germline ends. The CDR3 runs to 14 residues. The CDR3 nucleotides read TGTGCCAGCAGCGCTCTTAGGGGCGACTATGGCTACACCTTC. Its translation: CASSALRGDYGYTF.

The V and J genes are TRBV18 and TRBJ1-2; TRBD1 matches 7 bases. Germline V gene data show CDR1 as KGHSH and CDR2 as LQKENI. The trim removed 6 bases at V and 6 bases at J, leaving 7 bases unmatched. The CDR3 contains 13 residues. The CDR3 region has the DNA TGTGCCAGCTCCGGGACAGCGATGGATGGCTACACCTTC. Translating it yields CASSGTAMDGYTF.

The chain carries TRBV28 and TRBJ1-2, with TRBD1 as a possible D gene (5 bases). CDR3 size: 18 residues. The V end lost 3 bases, the J end lost 1 base, and 21 bases lay between the germline ends. Germline V gene lookup returns CDR1 MDHEN and CDR2 SYDVKM. In DNA form, the CDR3 reads TGTGCCAGCAGTTTGCCGTGGCAGGGAAGTACGCTTAACTATGGCTACACCTTC. Protein product: CASSLPWQGSTLNYGYTF.

CDR3 DNA sequence: TGTGCCAGCAGCGACCTCGGGACAGACACTGAAGCTTTCTTT. This encodes CASSDLGTDTEAFF. The V and J genes are TRBV7-9 and TRBJ1-1; 7 positions agree with TRBD1. This CDR3 region has 14 residues. The germline V gene encodes CDR1 SEHNR and CDR2 FQNEAQ (reference sequence). Trimming at V came to 5 bases and at J to 3 bases, leaving 6 bases not matched to a gene.

The sample holds a few counts of this clone. The chain couples TRBV11-2 to TRBJ2-7; 7 bases agree with TRBD2. Germline assignment: CDR1 SGHAT and CDR2 FQNNGV. CDR3 length equals 16 residues. The junction had 13 bases not matched to a gene; V was cut back by 5 bases and J by 3 bases. This CDR3 is CASSRVAGVGSYEQYF. In nucleotides, the CDR3 is TGTGCCAGCAGCCGCGTGGCGGGAGTAGGGAGCTACGAGCAGTACTTC.

J is TRBJ1-2 and V is TRBV6-1, with 9 bases fitting TRBD1. Trimming cost V 3 bases and J 6 bases; bases outside gene matches: 2. The CDR3 totals 13 residues. Per germline, CDR1 MNHNS and CDR2 SASEGT. The CDR3 is CASSERQGDGYTF. The CDR3 bases are TGTGCCAGCAGTGAGAGACAGGGGGATGGCTACACCTTC.

This sequence joins TRBV5-1 and TRBJ2-5; perhaps TRBD2 as D (5 bases). The CDR3 is made up of 13 amino acids. Germline CDR1 is SGHRS and CDR2 is YFSETQ. Trimming shortened V by 1 base and J by 5 bases, and 9 bases separated the two germline ends. The CDR3 nucleotides are TGCGCCAGCAGCTTGTCTAGCACGGAGACCCAGTACTTC. Amino acid sequence: CASSLSSTETQYF.

This clone was seen more than once but under ten times. This chain links TRBV7-6 with TRBJ2-3, with unresolved D. Germline lookup yields CDR1 SGHVS and CDR2 FNYEAQ. Deletions cut 3 bases from V and 13 bases from J, with 14 bases between. The CDR3 consists of 12 residues. The CDR3 nucleotides read TGTGCCAGCAGCTTCGAGTCTGGGCGCAAGTATTTT. Its protein product is CASSFESGRKYF.

V gene TRBV5-1 combines with J gene TRBJ2-5, with D maybe TRBD1 (5 bases). V was clipped by 2 bases and J by 5 bases, with 10 bases between them. The V gene's germline CDR1 is SGHRS and CDR2 YFSETQ. This CDR3 region has 13 residues. DNA for the CDR3: TGCGCCAGCAGCTTAATGACAGAGGAGACCCAGTACTTC. This translates into CASSLMTEETQYF.

The chain has TRBV19 and TRBJ2-6; D perhaps matches TRBD1 (6 bases). CDR3 size: 15 residues. The V end lost 11 bases, the J end lost 0 bases, and 14 bases lay between the germline ends. From germline, CDR1 is LNHDA and CDR2 SQIVND (reference sequence). DNA of the CDR3: TGTGCCGTATCAGACAGGACCTCTGGGGCCAACGTCCTGACTTTC. Encoded protein: CAVSDRTSGANVLTF.

This chain joins TRBV9 and TRBJ2-6; unclear D gene. V lost 0 bases and J lost 0, with 4 bases in between. CDR3 length: 15 residues. Germline V gives CDR1 SGDLS, CDR2 YYNGEE. CDR3: CASSVASSGANVLTF. CDR3 bases: TGTGCCAGCAGCGTAGCCAGCTCTGGGGCCAACGTCCTGACTTTC.

This clone was detected only a few times. V is TRBV6-6 and J is TRBJ2-7; 7 positions agree with TRBD2. CDR3 size: 15 residues. Germline values: CDR1 MNHNY, CDR2 SVGAGI (reference sequence). J was trimmed by 3 bases and V by 6 bases; bases with no gene match: 11. CDR3: CASRDPGGPHYEQYF. The CDR3 DNA reads as TGTGCCAGCAGGGACCCGGGAGGACCACACTACGAGCAGTACTTC.

A few counts support this clone. The rearrangement uses TRBV11-2 and TRBJ2-7, with D maybe TRBD2 (6 bases). V was trimmed by 0 bases and J by 3 bases, leaving 9 bases between them. Germline assignment: CDR1 SGHAT and CDR2 FQNNGV. The CDR3 contains 14 residues. Here the CDR3 DNA reads TGTGCCAGCAGCTTAGAGGGGGGAAACTACGAGCAGTACTTC. The encoded protein is CASSLEGGNYEQYF.

This clone was counted only a few times. The V call is TRBV7-6, the J call TRBJ2-7; 10 bases align to TRBD2. Trimming took 0 bases from V and 4 from J; bases not matched to a gene: 3. This CDR3 comprises 15 residues. The germline gives CDR1 SGHVS, CDR2 FNYEAQ. The CDR3 loop reads CASSLASSGGYEQYF. The DNA for the CDR3 is TGTGCCAGCAGCTTAGCCTCTAGCGGGGGTTACGAGCAGTACTTC. The full variable domain, rest sourced from reference TRBV7-6 and TRBJ2-7, is GAGVSQSPRYKVTKRGQDVALRCDPISGHVSLYWYRQALGQGPEFLTYFNYEAQQDKSGLPNDRFSAERPEGSISTLTIQRTEQRDSAMYRCASSLASSGGYEQYFGPGTRLTVT.

Concerning this clone: At one end, the junction sequence differs from germline, possibly due to a read error. This chain uses TRBV2 with TRBJ2-3; tentatively, D is TRBD1 (6 bases). This CDR3 contains 14 residues. Germline V gives CDR1 SNHLY, CDR2 FYNNEI. This CDR3 is CASNEQGMRDTQYF. The CDR3 DNA reads TGTGCCAGCAATGAACAGGGAATGAGAGATACGCAGTATTTT. The full variable domain, rest sourced from reference TRBV2 and TRBJ2-3, is EPEVTQTPSHQVTQMGQEVILRCVPISNHLYFYWYRQILGQKVEFLVSFYNNEISEKSEIFDDQFSVERPDGSNFTLKIRSTKLEDSAMYFCASNEQGMRDTQYFGPGTRLTVL.

The V gene is TRBV9, the J gene TRBJ2-2, with D possibly matching TRBD1 (6 bases). The CDR3 has 17 amino acids. Germline assignment: CDR1 SGDLS and CDR2 YYNGEE. Trimming cost V 3 bases and J 3 bases, with 18 bases left between them. The CDR3 DNA reads TGTGCCAGCAGCGAGGGGGTGGGACGCCAAGACACCGGGGAGCTGTTTTTT. This codes for CASSEGVGRQDTGELFF.

The rearrangement joins TRBV18 to TRBJ2-2; no clear D. This CDR3 contains 14 residues. Germline V gives CDR1 KGHSH, CDR2 LQKENI. The V end lost 5 bases, the J end lost 4 bases, and 11 bases lay between the germline ends. This CDR3 reads CASSASSSTGELFF. The DNA for the CDR3 is TGTGCCAGCTCAGCGTCATCGAGCACCGGGGAGCTGTTTTTT.

This clone showed up just a few times. This chain links TRBV5-1 with TRBJ2-1; 8 bases agree with TRBD2. V trimming: 1 base; J trimming: 4 bases; junction bases outside the gene matches: 10. CDR3 size: 17 residues. CDR1 SGHRS and CDR2 YFSETQ come from the germline V gene. The CDR3 DNA sequence: TGCGCCAGCAGCTTGAATACAGCGGGAGTGGGGTACAATGAGCAGTTCTTC. This translates into CASSLNTAGVGYNEQFF.

The chain recombines TRBV7-2 with TRBJ2-3; 13 bases are shared with TRBD2. The V segment lost 6 bases and the J segment 4 bases; nucleotides outside the gene matches: 4. The CDR3 covers 15 residues. Germline CDR1 is SGHTA and CDR2 is FQGNSA. The CDR3 here is CASSLTSGRADTQYF. For the CDR3, the DNA is TGTGCCAGCAGTTTAACTAGCGGGAGGGCAGATACGCAGTATTTT.

The rearrangement links TRBV28 to TRBJ1-5; D is unclear. This CDR3 spans 12 amino acids. V lost 3 bases to trimming and J lost 6 bases, with 6 bases between them. CDR1 is MDHEN and CDR2 is SYDVKM in the germline V gene. The CDR3 sequence: CASSLSFQPQHF. Written as DNA, the CDR3 is TGTGCCAGCAGTTTGAGTTTTCAGCCCCAGCATTTT.

This clone has only one observation. The V and J genes are TRBV6-1 and TRBJ2-1, with 11 bases lining up with TRBD2. J lost 4 bases, V lost 0 bases, and 5 bases had no gene match. Germline values: CDR1 MNHNS, CDR2 SASEGT. CDR3 length: 17 residues. Here the CDR3 reads CASSEATGTSGYNEQFF. CDR3 DNA sequence: TGTGCCAGCAGTGAAGCGACCGGGACTAGCGGATACAATGAGCAGTTCTTC.

This chain links TRBV5-6 with TRBJ1-1; 7 bases are shared with TRBD1. Germline values: CDR1 SGHDT, CDR2 YYEEEE. V dropped 2 bases and J dropped 5; count of bases not matched to a gene: 6. The CDR3 spans 14 residues. The CDR3 DNA is TGTGCCAGCAGCTTAATACAGGGGACGACTGAAGCTTTCTTT. This translates into CASSLIQGTTEAFF.

The V gene is TRBV28, the J gene TRBJ2-5, with 9 nucleotides matching TRBD1. Germline V gene data show CDR1 as MDHEN and CDR2 as SYDVKM. The CDR3 length is 15 residues. The ends lost 4 bases at V and 5 bases at J; junction bases unmatched: 8. CDR3: CASSSTRTGVETQYF. As DNA, the CDR3 is TGTGCCAGCAGTTCAACCAGGACAGGGGTCGAGACCCAGTACTTC.

In this sample, this clone turned up a few times. V is TRBV5-1 and J is TRBJ1-1; D unresolved. Germline V gives CDR1 SGHRS, CDR2 YFSETQ. Trimming removed 4 bases from V and 8 bases from J, with 15 bases in between. CDR3 length: 13 amino acids. In nucleotides, the CDR3 is TGCGCCAGCAGCGATCCAGGTACCCCCGAAGCTTTCTTT. Residues: CASSDPGTPEAFF.

This chain uses TRBV7-9 with TRBJ2-7, with 9 bases aligning to TRBD2. Per the germline V gene, CDR1 is SEHNR and CDR2 is FQNEAQ (reference sequence). This CDR3 has 15 residues. V was clipped by 6 bases and J by 2 bases; unmatched bases: 8. The CDR3, as DNA: TGTGCCAGCAGGTCTCCTAGCGGGGCGACCTACGAGCAGTACTTC. Translation gives CASRSPSGATYEQYF.

This clone was counted a few times. CDR3 coding DNA: TGTGCCAGCACACCCCGGACTAGCCGGTACGAGCAGTACTTC. It specifies CASTPRTSRYEQYF. The chain combines TRBV2 with TRBJ2-7; TRBD2 aligns across 8 bases. J gave up 4 bases and V 7 bases, and 9 bases lay outside the gene matches. The CDR3 covers 14 residues. CDR1 is SNHLY and CDR2 is FYNNEI in the germline V gene.

This clone has just a few counts. The chain couples TRBV28 to TRBJ2-3, with a possible D match to TRBD2 (6 bases). With 2 bases removed from V and 3 bases from J, the gap between germline ends came to 15 bases. The CDR3 covers 16 residues. Germline V gives CDR1 MDHEN, CDR2 SYDVKM. CDR3 DNA sequence: TGTGCCAGCAGTTTAGCGGGATCAACCATTACAGATACGCAGTATTTT. It specifies CASSLAGSTITDTQYF.